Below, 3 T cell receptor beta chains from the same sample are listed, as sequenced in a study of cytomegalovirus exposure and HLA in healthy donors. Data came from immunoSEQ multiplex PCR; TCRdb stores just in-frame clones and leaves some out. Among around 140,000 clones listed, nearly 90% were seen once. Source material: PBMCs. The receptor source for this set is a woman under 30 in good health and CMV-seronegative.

CDR3 loop: CATGTGSSGNTIYF. The CDR3 DNA reads as TGTGCCACCGGGACAGGAAGCTCTGGAAACACCATATATTTT. The chain is built from TRBV19 and TRBJ1-3; TRBD1 agrees at 8 bases. J gave up 0 bases and V 10 bases, and 5 bases lay outside the gene matches. CDR1 is LNHDA and CDR2 is SQIVND in the germline V gene (reference sequence). This CDR3 spans 14 amino acids.

This CDR3 is CAISESRQGNGYTF. The CDR3 DNA reads TGTGCCATCAGTGAGTCGCGACAGGGGAATGGCTACACCTTC. V is TRBV10-3 and J is TRBJ1-2; 8 nucleotides agree with TRBD1. The CDR3 extends over 14 amino acids. Germline CDR1 reads ENHRY; CDR2 reads SYGVKD. V lost 0 bases to trimming and J lost 6 bases; unmatched junction nucleotides: 3.

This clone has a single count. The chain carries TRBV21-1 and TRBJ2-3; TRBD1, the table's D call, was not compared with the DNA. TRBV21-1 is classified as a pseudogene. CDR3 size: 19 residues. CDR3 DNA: TGTGCCAGCAGCAAAGTTGAGGTCAAGACAGGGGCTCCATTGGGTACGCAGTATTTT. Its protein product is CASSKVEVKTGAPLGTQYF.